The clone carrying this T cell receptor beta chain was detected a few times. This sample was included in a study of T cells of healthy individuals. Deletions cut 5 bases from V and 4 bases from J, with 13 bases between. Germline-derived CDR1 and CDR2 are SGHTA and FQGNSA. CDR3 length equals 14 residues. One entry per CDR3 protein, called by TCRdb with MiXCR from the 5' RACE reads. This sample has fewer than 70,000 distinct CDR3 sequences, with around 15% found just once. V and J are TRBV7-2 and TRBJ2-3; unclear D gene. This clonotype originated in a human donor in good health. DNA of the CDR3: TGTGCCAGCAGCCCAGGCGGCGGCTCAGATACGCAGTATTTT. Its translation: CASSPGGGSDTQYF. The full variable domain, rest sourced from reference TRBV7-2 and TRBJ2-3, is GAGVSQSPSNKVTEKGKDVELRCDPISGHTALYWYRQSLGQGLEFLIYFQGNSAPDKSGLPSDRFSAERTGGSVSTLTIQRTQQEDSAVYLCASSPGGGSDTQYFGPGTRLTVL.